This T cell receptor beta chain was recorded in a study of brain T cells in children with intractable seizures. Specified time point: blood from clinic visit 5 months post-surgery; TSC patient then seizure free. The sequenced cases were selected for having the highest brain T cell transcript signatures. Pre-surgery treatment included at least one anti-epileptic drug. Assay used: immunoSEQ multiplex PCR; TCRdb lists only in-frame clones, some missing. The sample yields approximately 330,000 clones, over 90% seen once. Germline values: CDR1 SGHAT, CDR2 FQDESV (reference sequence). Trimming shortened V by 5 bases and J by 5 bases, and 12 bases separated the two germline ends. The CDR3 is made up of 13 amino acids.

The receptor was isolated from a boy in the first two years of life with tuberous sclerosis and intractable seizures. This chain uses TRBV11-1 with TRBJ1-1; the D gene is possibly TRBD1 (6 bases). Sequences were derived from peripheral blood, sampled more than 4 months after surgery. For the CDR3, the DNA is TGTGCCAGCAGCCCTCGGACAGAAACTGAAGCTTTCTTT. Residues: CASSPRTETEAFF. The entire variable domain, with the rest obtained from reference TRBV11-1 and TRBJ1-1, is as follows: EAEVAQSPRYKITEKSQAVAFWCDPISGHATLYWYRQILGQGPELLVQFQDESVVDDSQLPKDRFSAERLKGVDSTLKIQPAELGDSAMYLCASSPRTETEAFFGQGTRLTVV.